These 20 T cell receptor beta chains originate from one sample sequenced in a study of OX40 agonist ivuxolimab in advanced cancers. TCRdb's copy holds only in-frame clones and misses some; the assay was immunoSEQ multiplex PCR. In the table there are roughly 53,000 clones, around 85% of which are singletons. This sample comprised CD4+ or CD8+ T cells sorted from blood, obtained in a trial of the OX40 agonist ivuxolimab. These receptors were taken from an adult with an advanced solid tumor such as melanoma, head and neck, liver or kidney cancer.

The chain has TRBV6-5 and TRBJ1-1, with 9 bases identical to TRBD1. The CDR3 contains 14 residues. V was clipped by 5 bases and J by 4 bases; unmatched bases: 5. Germline-derived CDR1 and CDR2 are MNHEY and SVGAGI. CDR3 in DNA: TGTGCCAGCAGTGAGGACAGGGGAGGCACTGAAGCTTTCTTT. Amino acid sequence: CASSEDRGGTEAFF.

V is TRBV11-3 and J is TRBJ2-3; D not resolved. Trimming removed 0 bases from V and 2 bases from J, with 6 bases in between. The CDR3 has 14 amino acids. Per the germline V gene, CDR1 is SGHNT and CDR2 is YENEEA. The CDR3 loop is CASSLDPSTDTQYF. In nucleotides, the CDR3 is TGTGCCAGCAGCTTAGACCCTTCCACAGATACGCAGTATTTT.

This clone was counted once. The same CDR3 is also encoded by other DNA sequences in this sample. The genes are TRBV4-2 and TRBJ2-7; TRBD1 matches 11 bases. J gave up 2 bases and V 2 bases, and 2 bases lay outside the gene matches. Germline lookup yields CDR1 LGHNA and CDR2 YNFKEQ. This CDR3 has 15 amino acids. In nucleotides, the CDR3 is TGTGCCAGCAGCCAACCGGGACAGGGGGCCTACGAGCAGTACTTC. It yields the protein CASSQPGQGAYEQYF.

This clone occurred once. The chain carries TRBV7-9 and TRBJ2-3, with TRBD2 matching over 11 bases. Germline V lookup: CDR1 SEHNR, CDR2 FQNEAQ (reference sequence). V dropped 3 bases and J dropped 8; count of bases not matched to a gene: 7. The CDR3 is made up of 15 amino acids. The CDR3 reads CASSLGASGGRTQYF. As DNA, the CDR3 is TGTGCCAGCAGCTTGGGGGCTAGCGGGGGGCGTACGCAGTATTTT. The full variable domain, its missing parts supplied by reference TRBV7-9 and TRBJ2-3, is DTGVSQNPRHKITKRGQNVTFRCDPISEHNRLYWYRQTLGQGPEFLTYFQNEAQLEKSRLLSDRFSAERPKGSFSTLEIQRTEQGDSAMYLCASSLGASGGRTQYFGPGTRLTVL.

A few counts support this clone. The V call is TRBV7-6, the J call TRBJ2-2; D is undetermined. Germline lookup yields CDR1 SGHVS and CDR2 FNYEAQ. There are 13 residues in the CDR3. Trimming took off 6 bases at V and 1 base at J, with 6 bases between the two ends. The CDR3 protein is CASRRLNTGELFF. The CDR3 bases are TGTGCCAGCAGACGGCTGAACACCGGGGAGCTGTTTTTT.

The V gene is TRBV30, the J gene TRBJ1-2, with TRBD1 identical over 7 bases. Germline trimming cut 0 bases from V and 12 bases from J; bases unmatched to any gene: 10. The length of the CDR3 is 13 residues. Germline CDR1 reads GTSNPN; CDR2 reads SVGIG (reference sequence). The CDR3 sequence: CAWSVVGGRGNTF. The CDR3 DNA is TGTGCCTGGAGTGTAGTCGGTGGCAGGGGGAACACCTTC.

The chain has TRBV28 and TRBJ1-1, with TRBD1 identical over 9 bases. The CDR3 spans 13 residues. J gave up 6 bases and V 7 bases, and 6 bases lay outside the gene matches. Germline V gene data show CDR1 as MDHEN and CDR2 as SYDVKM. The DNA of the CDR3 is TGTGCCAGCAAACGGGACAGGGACCCTGAAGCTTTCTTT. It yields the protein CASKRDRDPEAFF.

This clone has a handful of counts. V is TRBV20-1 and J is TRBJ2-1; D is possibly TRBD2 (6 bases). The V end was cut by 6 bases, the J end by 11 bases, with 14 bases between. In germline, CDR1 is DFQATT, CDR2 SNEGSKA (reference sequence). CDR3 length equals 11 residues. Here the CDR3 DNA reads TGCAGTGCGGAGCTAGCGAGGAAGCAGTTCTTC. Translated: CSAELARKQFF.

The chain carries TRBV5-1 and TRBJ2-7; 9 positions agree with TRBD2. The CDR3 loop spans 14 amino acids. V gave up 1 base and J gave up 3 bases; unmatched junction bases: 2. Germline V lookup: CDR1 SGHRS, CDR2 YFSETQ. The CDR3, as DNA: TGCGCCAGCAGCTTGCGACTAGCGGACTACGAGCAGTACTTC. Amino acid sequence: CASSLRLADYEQYF. Full variable domain (missing parts from reference TRBV5-1 and TRBJ2-7): KAGVTQTPRYLIKTRGQQVTLSCSPISGHRSVSWYQQTPGQGLQFLFEYFSETQRNKGNFPGRFSGRQFSNSRSEMNVSTLELGDSALYLCASSLRLADYEQYFGPGTRLTVT.

The rearrangement uses TRBV7-2 and TRBJ2-3, with D possibly matching TRBD1 (5 bases). Germline CDR1 SGHTA, CDR2 FQGNSA. The CDR3 has 14 residues. V was clipped by 6 bases and J by 1 base, with 11 bases between them. CDR3 protein: CASSSGQRTDTQYF. CDR3 coding DNA: TGTGCCAGCAGTTCCGGACAACGCACAGATACGCAGTATTTT.

The chain couples TRBV7-9 to TRBJ1-5; 9 bases align to TRBD1. Trimming removed 3 bases from V and 4 bases from J; junction bases left unmatched: 7. The CDR3 is made up of 16 amino acids. Germline lookup yields CDR1 SEHNR and CDR2 FQNEAQ (reference sequence). The CDR3 spells CASSLGWDRDNQPQHF. CDR3 sequence (DNA): TGTGCCAGCAGCTTGGGGTGGGACAGGGATAATCAGCCCCAGCATTTT.

The genes are TRBV10-1 and TRBJ2-1; 7 bases fit TRBD1. Germline V gives CDR1 WNHNN, CDR2 SYGVQD (reference sequence). V trimming: 4 bases; J trimming: 7 bases; junction bases outside the gene matches: 10. The CDR3 is made up of 15 amino acids. The CDR3 loop is CASSGAGQDRNEQFF. The CDR3 nucleotides read TGCGCCAGCAGTGGGGCCGGACAGGATAGGAATGAGCAGTTCTTC.

The chain is built from TRBV6-6 and TRBJ1-3, with a weak D call TRBD1 (5 bases). Germline-derived CDR1 and CDR2 are MNHNY and SVGAGI (reference sequence). The CDR3 totals 12 residues. V lost 8 bases and J lost 4, with 9 bases in between. The CDR3: CASRGDGNTIYF. The CDR3 nucleotides read TGTGCCAGCCGGGGGGACGGAAACACCATATATTTT.

DNA for the CDR3: TGCGCCAGCAGTGAGTCAGGCCGACCTCGAGAGCAGTACTTC. Translating gives CASSESGRPREQYF. The chain is built from TRBV10-1 and TRBJ2-7; D not resolved. V was clipped by 0 bases and J by 7 bases, with 13 bases between them. The CDR3 length is 14 residues. Germline CDR1 reads WNHNN; CDR2 reads SYGVQD (reference sequence).

Only one count was recorded for this clone. This chain connects TRBV5-6 to TRBJ2-7; 8 nucleotides align to TRBD1. The CDR3 consists of 16 residues. Germline V gene data show CDR1 as SGHDT and CDR2 as YYEEEE. With 4 bases clipped from V and 2 bases from J, the junction kept 11 bases outside the gene matches. This chain's CDR3 is CASSGYQDRDPYEQYF. The CDR3, as DNA: TGTGCCAGCAGCGGATATCAGGACAGGGATCCCTACGAGCAGTACTTC.

CDR3 nucleotides: TGTGCCAGCAGCCTGACACCTAACACTGAAGCTTTCTTT. Protein product: CASSLTPNTEAFF. The chain recombines TRBV12-1 with TRBJ1-1; TRBD1, the table's D call, was not compared with the DNA. TRBV12-1 is deemed a pseudogene. This CDR3 comprises 13 residues.

This sequence joins TRBV6-5 and TRBJ1-2, with a tentative D call TRBD1 (5 bases). The CDR3 has 15 amino acids. Trimming took 2 bases from V and 5 from J, leaving 15 bases between them. Germline CDR1 reads MNHEY; CDR2 reads SVGAGI. The CDR3 sequence: CASSYDTNRIYGYTF. The CDR3 bases are TGTGCCAGCAGTTACGATACTAACAGGATTTATGGCTACACCTTC.

Only one count was recorded for this clone. The rearrangement links TRBV6-1 to TRBJ1-2; 8 nucleotides line up with TRBD1. After removal of 4 bases from V and 6 bases from J, the junction contained 16 bases not matched to a gene. CDR1 and CDR2 (germline): MNHNS, SASEGT. The CDR3 is made up of 17 amino acids. DNA for the CDR3: TGTGCCAGCAGTGCCTCTCGTCACAGGGGGGAGAATAATGGCTACACCTTC. Its protein product is CASSASRHRGENNGYTF.

The genes are TRBV7-6 and TRBJ2-7, with 8 bases identical to TRBD1. Germline CDR1 SGHVS, CDR2 FNYEAQ. After removal of 5 bases from V and 3 bases from J, the junction contained 6 bases not matched to a gene. The CDR3 has 14 amino acids. CDR3 region: CASSPDRVGYEQYF. In DNA, the CDR3 is TGTGCCAGCAGCCCGGACAGGGTGGGCTACGAGCAGTACTTC.

The V call is TRBV28, the J call TRBJ1-2; tentatively, D is TRBD1 (6 bases). Germline V lookup: CDR1 MDHEN, CDR2 SYDVKM. The CDR3 contains 14 residues. V lost 6 bases, J lost 10 bases, and 21 bases lay in between. The CDR3 reads CASSPRGVSRYYTF. The CDR3 region has the DNA TGTGCCAGCAGCCCGAGGGGGGTTTCGCGATACTACACCTTC.